This T cell receptor (beta chain) was sequenced in a study of cytotoxic CD8 clonotypes in ibrutinib-treated CLL (dated by TCRdb to the early 2020s). About the investigation overall: In this cohort, over 14 patients were treatment-naive and under 13 were relapsed/refractory, while 17 to 18 had unmutated IGHV. Samples at response were collected after a median of 12 months of treatment, with a range of about 6 to 36 months. Of the approximately 86 people in the trial, about 27 had longitudinal samples available. On average, each sample had a few hundred thousand productive templates and almost 95,000 productive rearrangements. Cryopreserved peripheral blood mononuclear cells were obtained prior to treatment, at the time of response, and at either disease progression or sustained remission. Partial responses were observed in about 25 patients and complete responses in 2; after a median follow-up of around 68 months, remission was maintained in approximately 14 patients and progression was observed in approximately twelve. What the work shows at the level of the full study, not this receptor alone: Clonality increased at ibrutinib response, stayed stable in sustained remission, and fell back toward baseline at progression. At baseline, clonality was higher than in age-matched healthy donors and showed a strong correlation with circulating CD8+ T-cell counts. Public clonotypes were found to be uncommon and were observed to contract or remain stable during treatment; the increase in clonality was shown to reflect expansion of private clonotypes at ibrutinib response. Sampling times were not matched between patients in sustained remission and patients whose disease was progressing, and lymph node repertoires were not examined.

The goal of deep resolution MiSeq sequencing was a depth between 1 in 1 million and 1 in 200,000 T cells, and coverage averaged 10x per clonotype. TCR beta libraries were generated with the immunoSEQ hsTCRB Kit. Processing in the source paper ran as follows. Data were analyzed with ImmunoSEQ Data Assistant and ImmunoSEQ Analyzer, with V, D and J genes assigned per IMGT definitions. Clonality, with values ranging from 0 to 1, was calculated as one minus the normalized Shannon entropy of productive rearrangement frequencies. Only overrepresented clonotypes making up at least 0.05% of the repertoire of each patient were included in the public clonotype analysis. Thirteen repertoires from age-matched healthy donors, obtained from immuneACCESS, served as clonality controls. In its TCRdb copy, this immuneACCESS table keeps in-frame sequences only and misses some clones. Where compared with another copy, unresolved V genes explain less than half of these, and the others have no known cause. That table supplies the V and J calls and clone size; D and trimming were determined from the DNA. For this sample the table gives some 7,800 clones, of which around 85% were detected only once. Of the sample, about 3.7% falls within the top ten clones.

This clone was seen a handful of times. What antigen it recognizes has not been identified. No clone much larger than this one lies a single base away; base qualities are absent. For TCR beta library preparation, about 2 micrograms of genomic DNA was extracted from cryopreserved PBMCs. Longitudinal blood samples from CLL patients on ibrutinib monotherapy were analyzed using high-throughput TCR beta sequencing. The patients took part in an open-label, single-center phase 2 trial of ibrutinib monotherapy. The junction shows trimming of 5 bases on V and 6 bases on J, plus 13 bases between the germline ends. The CDR3 holds 13 amino acids from the cysteine to the phenylalanine. Only the CDR3 part of the read is kept: 39 bases, read in frame from the first base. Via the germline V gene (reference sequence), CDR1 is LNHDA and CDR2 SQIVND.

This receptor chain uses TRBV19 and TRBJ1-1; the D segment cannot be called with confidence. Source: PBMCs, taken before ibrutinib treatment. The TCR originated in a human donor with chronic lymphocytic leukemia. The nucleotide sequence is given as TGTGCCAGTAGTTTCGCTAGCCGCGCTGAAGCTTTCTTT. Translated, this gives CASSFASRAEAFF.